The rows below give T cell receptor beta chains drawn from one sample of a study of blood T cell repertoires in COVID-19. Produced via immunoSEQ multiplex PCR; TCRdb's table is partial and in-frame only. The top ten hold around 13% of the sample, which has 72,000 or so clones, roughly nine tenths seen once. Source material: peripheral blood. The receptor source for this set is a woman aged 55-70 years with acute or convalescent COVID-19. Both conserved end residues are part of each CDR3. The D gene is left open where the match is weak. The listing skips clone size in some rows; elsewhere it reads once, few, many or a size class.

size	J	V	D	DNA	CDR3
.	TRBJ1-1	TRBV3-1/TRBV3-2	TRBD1	TGTGCCAGCAGCCAGTACAGGGGAAGGTACGGTGAAGCTTTCTTT	CASSQYRGRYGEAFF
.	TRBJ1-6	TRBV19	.	TGTGCCAGTAGTACCAGCCTAGCCGAATTAATGGGAGGGAATTCACCCCTCCACTTT	CASSTSLAELMGGNSPLHF
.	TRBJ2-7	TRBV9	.	TGTGCCAGCAGCGTAGGGGTAGGGGCCAAGTACGAGCAGTACTTC	CASSVGVGAKYEQYF
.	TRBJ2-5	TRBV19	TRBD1	TGTGCCAGTAGTCAACGGGGCAGGGGGCGCGCAGAGACCCAGTACTTC	CASSQRGRGRAETQYF
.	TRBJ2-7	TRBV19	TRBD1	TGTGCCAGTAGTCTCCGACAGGGGACCGCCTACGAGCAGTACTTC	CASSLRQGTAYEQYF
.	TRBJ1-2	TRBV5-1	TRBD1	TGCGCCAGCAGCTCAGAGACAGGGTCTGTCTATGGCTACACCTTC	CASSSETGSVYGYTF
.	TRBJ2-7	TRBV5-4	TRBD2	TGTGCCAGCAGCTTAGCGGGGGAGTCCTACGAGCAGTACTTC	CASSLAGESYEQYF
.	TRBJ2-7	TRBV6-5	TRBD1	TGTGCCAGCAGTTACTCGTACAGGGGAACCTACGAGCAGTACTTC	CASSYSYRGTYEQYF
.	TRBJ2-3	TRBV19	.	TGTGCCAGTAGTTGGGGGACTGGCACAGATACGCAGTATTTT	CASSWGTGTDTQYF
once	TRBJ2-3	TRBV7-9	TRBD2	TGTGCCAGCAGCTTAACAGGACTAGCCACAGATACGCAGTATTTT	CASSLTGLATDTQYF
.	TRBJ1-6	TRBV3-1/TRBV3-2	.	TGTGCCAGCAGGGACACAGGGTGGGGTTCACCCCTCCACTTT	CASRDTGWGSPLHF
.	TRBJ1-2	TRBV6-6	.	TGTGCCAGCAGCACAGCAGCTAACTATGGCTACACCTTC	CASSTAANYGYTF
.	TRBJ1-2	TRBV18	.	TGTGCCAGCTCACCCCTCCTGAGGCAGGGTGGGTATGGCTACACCTTC	CASSPLLRQGGYGYTF
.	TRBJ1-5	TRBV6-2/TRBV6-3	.	TGTGCCAGCAGCGACAGTGCACAGCCCCAGCATTTT	CASSDSAQPQHF
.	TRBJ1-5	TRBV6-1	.	TGTGCCAGCAGTGAAGAGTATCGGACAGCCGTCCATTTT	CASSEEYRTAVHF
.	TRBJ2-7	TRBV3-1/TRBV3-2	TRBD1	TGTGCCAGCAGCCAAGCCGGGACAGGACCCTACGAGCAGTACTTC	CASSQAGTGPYEQYF
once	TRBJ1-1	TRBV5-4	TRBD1	TGTGCCAGCAGCTCGAGACAGGGTTACGTGACGAACACTGAAGCTTTCTTT	CASSSRQGYVTNTEAFF
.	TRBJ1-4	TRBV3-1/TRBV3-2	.	TGTGCCAGCAGCCGCGGGCGACGGGAAAGCACGGAACTGTTTTTT	CASSRGRRESTELFF
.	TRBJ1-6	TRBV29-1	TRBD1	TGCAGCGTACAGGGGGCGCGAGATTCACCCCTCCACTTT	CSVQGARDSPLHF
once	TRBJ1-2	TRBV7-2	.	TGTGCCAGCAGCGGCGGGGTATCAGGTGGCTACACCTTC	CASSGGVSGGYTF
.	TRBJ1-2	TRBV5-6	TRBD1	TGTGCCAGCAGGCCTGGACAGGGGGTTAGCGGCTACACCTTC	CASRPGQGVSGYTF
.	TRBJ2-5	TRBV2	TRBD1	TGTGCCAGCAGTGGAAACACAGGGGAAGAGACCCAGTACTTC	CASSGNTGEETQYF
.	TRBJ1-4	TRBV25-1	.	TGTGCCAGCAGTGAACCAGGCGCCAATGAAAAACTGTTTTTT	CASSEPGANEKLFF
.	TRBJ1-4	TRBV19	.	TGTGCCAGTTTCCCGGGGGGGTATAATGAAAAACTGTTTTTT	CASFPGGYNEKLFF
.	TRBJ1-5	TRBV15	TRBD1	TGTGCCACAGCACAGGGGGCACGCAATCAGCCCCAGCATTTT	CATAQGARNQPQHF
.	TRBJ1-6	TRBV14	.	TGTGCCAGCAGCCCAATCAGGGGAACCCGCTCACCCCTCCACTTT	CASSPIRGTRSPLHF
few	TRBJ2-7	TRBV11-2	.	TGTGCCAGCAGCAAAAGAGAACTCCCGCTTCCCTACGAGCAGTACTTC	CASSKRELPLPYEQYF
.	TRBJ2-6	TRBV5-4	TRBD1	TGTGCCAGTGATTGGACAGGGTCTGGGGCCAACGTCCTGACTTTC	CASDWTGSGANVLTF
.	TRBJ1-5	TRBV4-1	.	TGCGCCAGCAGCCAAGTCTATAGCAATCAGCCCCAGCATTTT	CASSQVYSNQPQHF
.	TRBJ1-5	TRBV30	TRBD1	TGTGCCTGGAGTCCCCTCTTTGGATCAGGGGGACAGCCCCAGCATTTT	CAWSPLFGSGGQPQHF
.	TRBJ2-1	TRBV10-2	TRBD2	TGCGCCAGTCAGGGACTAGCGGGGGGGTACAATGAGCAGTTCTTC	CASQGLAGGYNEQFF
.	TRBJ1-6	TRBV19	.	TGTGCCAGTAGTATAGACCGGGACTCGGGGGCCCTCCACTTT	CASSIDRDSGALHF
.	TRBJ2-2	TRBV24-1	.	TGTGCCACCAGTGACAGGACAGCGAACACCGGGGAGCTGTTTTTT	CATSDRTANTGELFF
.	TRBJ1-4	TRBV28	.	TGTGCCAGCAGTCCTTCCGGACAAGCAAATGAAAAACTGTTTTTT	CASSPSGQANEKLFF
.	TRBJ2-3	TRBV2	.	TGTGCCAGCAGTAGCCTCCGGACAGATACGCAGTATTTT	CASSSLRTDTQYF
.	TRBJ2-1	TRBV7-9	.	TGTGCCAGCAGCACGAGACAGAAAAGCTCCTACAATGAGCAGTTCTTC	CASSTRQKSSYNEQFF
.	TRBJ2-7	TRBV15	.	TGTGCCACCAGCAGAGGTGGAGACAGACCCTACGAGCAGTACTTC	CATSRGGDRPYEQYF
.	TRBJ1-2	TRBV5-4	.	TGTGCCAGCAAAGCGGTCGGCTATGGCTACACCTTC	CASKAVGYGYTF
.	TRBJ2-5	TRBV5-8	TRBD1	TGTGCCAGCAGCGGGGACAGGGGAGGGCAAGAGACCCAGTACTTC	CASSGDRGGQETQYF
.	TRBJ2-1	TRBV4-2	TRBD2	TGTGCCAGCAGCCAAGATCCGAGCGGGGGGGCCAATGAGCAGTTCTTC	CASSQDPSGGANEQFF
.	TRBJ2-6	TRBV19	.	TGTGCCGTAGGGGGGGGCCCCGCCGGGGCCAACGTCCTGACTTTC	CAVGGGPAGANVLTF
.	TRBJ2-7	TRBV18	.	TGTGCCAGCTCATCGAAGGTCGACATCGGCGAGCAGTACTTC	CASSSKVDIGEQYF
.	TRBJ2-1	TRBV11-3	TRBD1	TGTGCCAGCAGCGGACAGGGGACCTACAATGAGCAGTTCTTC	CASSGQGTYNEQFF
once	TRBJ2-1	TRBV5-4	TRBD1	TGTGCCAGCAGCTCTCCGGGACAGGGTTACAATGAGCAGTTCTTC	CASSSPGQGYNEQFF
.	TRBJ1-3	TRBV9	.	TGTGCCAGCAGCAGCGGGTTCTCTGGAAACACCATATATTTT	CASSSGFSGNTIYF
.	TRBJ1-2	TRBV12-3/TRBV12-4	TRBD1	TGTGCCAGCACCAGGACAGGGACCTATGGCTACACCTTC	CASTRTGTYGYTF
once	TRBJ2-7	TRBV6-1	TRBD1	TGTGCCAGCAGTGAAGGGACAGGGGGCTTCTACGAGCAGTACTTC	CASSEGTGGFYEQYF
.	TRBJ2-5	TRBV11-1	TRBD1	TGTGCCAGCAGCTTCTCAGGGGGAAAAGAGACCCAGTACTTC	CASSFSGGKETQYF